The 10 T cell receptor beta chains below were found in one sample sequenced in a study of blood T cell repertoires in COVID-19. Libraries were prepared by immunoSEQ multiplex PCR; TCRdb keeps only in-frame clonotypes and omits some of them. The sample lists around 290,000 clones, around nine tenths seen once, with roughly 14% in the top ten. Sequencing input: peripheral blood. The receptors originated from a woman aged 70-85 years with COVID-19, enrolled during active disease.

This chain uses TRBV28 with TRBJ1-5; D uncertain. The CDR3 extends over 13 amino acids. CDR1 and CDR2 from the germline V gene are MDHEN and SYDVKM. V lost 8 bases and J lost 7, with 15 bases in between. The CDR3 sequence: CASGPGFNQPQHF. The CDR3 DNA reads TGTGCCAGCGGCCCAGGATTCAACCAGCCCCAGCATTTT.

The CDR3 loop is CASSLRGGETQYF. CDR3 nucleotide sequence: TGTGCCAGCAGCTTGAGAGGAGGAGAGACCCAGTACTTC. The chain recombines TRBV13 with TRBJ2-5, with D possibly TRBD2 on 5 matching bases. Germline-derived CDR1 and CDR2 are PRHDT and FYEKMQ (reference sequence). V was trimmed by 3 bases and J by 4 bases, leaving 9 bases between them. The length of the CDR3 is 13 residues. Full variable domain (remainder filled in from reference TRBV13 and TRBJ2-5): AAGVIQSPRHLIKEKRETATLKCYPIPRHDTVYWYQQGPGQDPQFLISFYEKMQSDKGSIPDRFSAQQFSDYHSELNMSSLELGDSALYFCASSLRGGETQYFGPGTRLLVL.

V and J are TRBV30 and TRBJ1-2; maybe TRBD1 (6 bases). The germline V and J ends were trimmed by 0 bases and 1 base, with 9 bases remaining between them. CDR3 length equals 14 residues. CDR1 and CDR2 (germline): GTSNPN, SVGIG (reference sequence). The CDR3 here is CAWSVGRGNYGYTF. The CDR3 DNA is TGTGCCTGGAGTGTGGGCAGGGGTAACTATGGCTACACCTTC.

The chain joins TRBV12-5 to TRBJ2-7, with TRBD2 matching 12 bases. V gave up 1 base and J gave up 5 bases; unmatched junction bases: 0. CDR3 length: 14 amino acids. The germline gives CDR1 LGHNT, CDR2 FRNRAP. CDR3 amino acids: CASGLGLAGDEQYF. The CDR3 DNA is TGTGCTAGTGGTTTGGGACTAGCGGGGGACGAGCAGTACTTC.

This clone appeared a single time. This CDR3 is CATSDPGQGGVGAQHF. In nucleotides, the CDR3 is TGTGCCACCAGTGACCCTGGACAGGGGGGGGTTGGGGCCCAGCATTTT. The chain employs TRBV24-1 and TRBJ1-5, with 10 positions matching TRBD1. The germline V gene encodes CDR1 KGHDR and CDR2 SFDVKD. This CDR3 has 16 amino acids. The ends lost 4 bases at V and 11 bases at J; junction bases unmatched: 13.

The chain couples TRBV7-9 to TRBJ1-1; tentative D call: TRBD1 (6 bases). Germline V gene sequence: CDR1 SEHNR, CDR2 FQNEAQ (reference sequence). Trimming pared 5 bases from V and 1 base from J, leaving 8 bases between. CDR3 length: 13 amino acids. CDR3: CASSQTGNTEAFF. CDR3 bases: TGTGCCAGCAGCCAGACAGGGAACACTGAAGCTTTCTTT.

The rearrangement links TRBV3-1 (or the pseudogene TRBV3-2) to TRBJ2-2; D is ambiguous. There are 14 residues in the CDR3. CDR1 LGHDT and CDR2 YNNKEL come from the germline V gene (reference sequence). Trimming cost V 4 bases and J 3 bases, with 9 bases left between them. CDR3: CASSPDTDTGELFF. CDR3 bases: TGTGCCAGCAGCCCCGACACTGACACCGGGGAGCTGTTTTTT.

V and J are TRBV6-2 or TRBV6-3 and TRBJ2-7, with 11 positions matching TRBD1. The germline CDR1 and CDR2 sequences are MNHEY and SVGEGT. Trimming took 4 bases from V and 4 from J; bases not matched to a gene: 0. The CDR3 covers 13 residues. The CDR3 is CASSWDRGYEQYF. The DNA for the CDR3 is TGTGCCAGCAGTTGGGACAGGGGGTACGAGCAGTACTTC.

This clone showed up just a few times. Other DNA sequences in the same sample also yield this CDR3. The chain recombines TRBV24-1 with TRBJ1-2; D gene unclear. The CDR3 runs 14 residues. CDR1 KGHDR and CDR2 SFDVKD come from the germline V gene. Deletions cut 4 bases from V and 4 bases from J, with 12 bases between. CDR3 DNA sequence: TGTGCCACCAGTGACCCCGGACTGCCCTATGGCTACACCTTC. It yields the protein CATSDPGLPYGYTF.

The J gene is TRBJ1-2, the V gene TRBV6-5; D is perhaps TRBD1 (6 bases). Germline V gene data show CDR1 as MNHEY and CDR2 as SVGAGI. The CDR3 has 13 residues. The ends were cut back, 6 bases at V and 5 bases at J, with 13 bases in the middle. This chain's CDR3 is CASSSDRRYGYTF. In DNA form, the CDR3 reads TGTGCCAGCAGCTCGGACAGAAGATATGGCTACACCTTC.